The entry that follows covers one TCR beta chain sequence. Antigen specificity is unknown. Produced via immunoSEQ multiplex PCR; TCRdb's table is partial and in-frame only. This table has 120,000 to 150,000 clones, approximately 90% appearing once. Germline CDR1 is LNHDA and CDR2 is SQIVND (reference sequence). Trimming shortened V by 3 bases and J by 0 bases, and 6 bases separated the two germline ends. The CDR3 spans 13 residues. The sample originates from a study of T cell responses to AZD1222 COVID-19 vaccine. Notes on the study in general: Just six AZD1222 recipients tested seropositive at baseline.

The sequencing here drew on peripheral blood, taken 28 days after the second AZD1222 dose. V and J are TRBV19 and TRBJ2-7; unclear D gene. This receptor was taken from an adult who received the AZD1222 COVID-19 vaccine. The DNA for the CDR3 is TGTGCCAGTAGTATCGTCAGCTCCTACGAGCAGTACTTC. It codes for CASSIVSSYEQYF.